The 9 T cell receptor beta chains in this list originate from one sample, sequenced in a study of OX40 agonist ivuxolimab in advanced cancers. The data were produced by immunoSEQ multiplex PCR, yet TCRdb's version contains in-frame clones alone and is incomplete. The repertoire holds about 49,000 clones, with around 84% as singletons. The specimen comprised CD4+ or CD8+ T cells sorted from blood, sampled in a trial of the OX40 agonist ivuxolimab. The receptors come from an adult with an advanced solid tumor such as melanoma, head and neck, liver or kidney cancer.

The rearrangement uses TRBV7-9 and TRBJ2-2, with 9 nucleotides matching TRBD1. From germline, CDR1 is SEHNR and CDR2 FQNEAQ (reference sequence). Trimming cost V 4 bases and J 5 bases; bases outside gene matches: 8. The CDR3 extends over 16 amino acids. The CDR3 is CASSSTGGQATGELFF. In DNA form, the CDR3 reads TGTGCCAGCAGCTCTACAGGGGGCCAAGCGACCGGGGAGCTGTTTTTT.

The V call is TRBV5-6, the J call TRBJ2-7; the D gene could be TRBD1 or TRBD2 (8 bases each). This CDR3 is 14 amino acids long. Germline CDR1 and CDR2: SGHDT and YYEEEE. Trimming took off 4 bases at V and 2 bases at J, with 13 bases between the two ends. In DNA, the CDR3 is TGTGCCAGCAGCATAGCGGGACAGGCCTACGAGCAGTACGTC. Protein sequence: CASSIAGQAYEQYV.

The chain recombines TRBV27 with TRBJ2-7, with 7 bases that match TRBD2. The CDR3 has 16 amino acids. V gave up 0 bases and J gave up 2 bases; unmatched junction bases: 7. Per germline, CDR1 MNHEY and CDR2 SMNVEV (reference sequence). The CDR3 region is CASSLSKRGITYEQYF. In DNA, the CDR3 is TGTGCCAGCAGTTTATCGAAGCGGGGAATCACCTACGAGCAGTACTTC.

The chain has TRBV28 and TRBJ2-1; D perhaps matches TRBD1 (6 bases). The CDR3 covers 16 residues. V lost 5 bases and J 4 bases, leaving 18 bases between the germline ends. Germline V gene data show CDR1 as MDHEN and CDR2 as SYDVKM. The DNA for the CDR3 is TGTGCCAGCAGTCCCGGGGTTAGGACAGTTTACAATGAGCAGTTCTTC. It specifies CASSPGVRTVYNEQFF.

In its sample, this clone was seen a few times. The CDR3 DNA reads as TGCAGCGTTGATTTGGGAGGTGAAAAACTGTTTTTT. This encodes CSVDLGGEKLFF. The rearrangement joins TRBV29-1 to TRBJ1-4; D is uncertain. Trimming pared 3 bases from V and 7 bases from J, leaving 9 bases between. This CDR3 comprises 12 residues. Germline assignment: CDR1 SQVTM and CDR2 ANQGSEA.

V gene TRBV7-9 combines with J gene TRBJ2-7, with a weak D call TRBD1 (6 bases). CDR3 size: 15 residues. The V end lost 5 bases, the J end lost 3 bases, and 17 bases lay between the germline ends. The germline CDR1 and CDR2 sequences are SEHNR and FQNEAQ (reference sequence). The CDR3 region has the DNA TGTGCCAGCAGCACCCGAGGACAGAGTGACTACGAGCAGTACTTC. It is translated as CASSTRGQSDYEQYF.

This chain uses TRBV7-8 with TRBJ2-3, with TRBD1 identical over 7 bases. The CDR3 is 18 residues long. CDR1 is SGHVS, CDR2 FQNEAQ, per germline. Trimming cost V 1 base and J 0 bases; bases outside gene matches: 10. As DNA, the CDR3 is TGTGCCAGCAGCTTAGTTTGGACGTGGGACAGTAGCACAGATACGCAGTATTTT. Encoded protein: CASSLVWTWDSSTDTQYF.

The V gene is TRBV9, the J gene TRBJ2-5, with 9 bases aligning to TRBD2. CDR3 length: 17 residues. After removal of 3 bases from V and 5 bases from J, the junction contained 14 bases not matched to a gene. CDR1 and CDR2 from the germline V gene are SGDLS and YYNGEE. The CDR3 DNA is TGTGCCAGCAGCGAAACGGGGCTAGCGGGGACCGGTGAGACCCAGTACTTC. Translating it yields CASSETGLAGTGETQYF.

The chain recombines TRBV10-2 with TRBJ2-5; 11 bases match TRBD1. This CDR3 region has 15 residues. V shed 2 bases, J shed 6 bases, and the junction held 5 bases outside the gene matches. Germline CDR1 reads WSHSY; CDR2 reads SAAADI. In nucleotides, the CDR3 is TGCGCCAGCAGTGAGCGGACAGGGGGCCGGAAGACCCAGTACTTC. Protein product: CASSERTGGRKTQYF.